What follows are 17 T cell receptor beta chains derived from one specimen sequenced in a study of OX40 agonist ivuxolimab in advanced cancers. Data came from immunoSEQ multiplex PCR; TCRdb stores just in-frame clones and leaves some out. The sample holds approximately 35,000 clones, around 80% seen once. Specimen: CD4+ or CD8+ T cells sorted from blood, collected in a trial of the OX40 agonist ivuxolimab. The source of these receptors is an adult with an advanced solid tumor such as melanoma, head and neck, liver or kidney cancer.

The chain joins TRBV7-9 to TRBJ2-5, with 13 positions matching TRBD2. This CDR3 spans 16 amino acids. The junction had 2 bases not matched to a gene; V was cut back by 4 bases and J by 0 bases. From germline, CDR1 is SEHNR and CDR2 FQNEAQ (reference sequence). CDR3 amino acids: CASSSGLAGNQETQYF. CDR3 DNA: TGTGCCAGCAGCTCGGGACTAGCGGGGAACCAAGAGACCCAGTACTTC.

This chain links TRBV18 with TRBJ2-3, with a weak D call TRBD1 (6 bases). CDR3 size: 14 residues. Germline loops: CDR1 KGHSH, CDR2 LQKENI. V lost 6 bases and J lost 2, with 12 bases in between. The CDR3 coding sequence is TGTGCCAGCTCCGAACAGGGTGTCACAGATACGCAGTATTTT. This codes for CASSEQGVTDTQYF.

This chain connects TRBV5-8 to TRBJ2-5, with D unresolved. The CDR3 has 12 amino acids. The V gene lost 0 bases and the J gene lost 5 bases, with 5 bases spanning the gap. Germline lookup yields CDR1 SGHTS and CDR2 YDEGEE. As DNA, the CDR3 is TGTGCCAGCAGCTTGGACGGGGAGACCCAGTACTTC. This encodes CASSLDGETQYF.

The chain uses TRBV7-8 and TRBJ2-3; 8 nucleotides line up with TRBD2. Germline V gene data show CDR1 as SGHVS and CDR2 as FQNEAQ. J lost 6 bases, V lost 3 bases, and 17 bases had no gene match. The CDR3 sequence is 18 residues long. The CDR3 nucleotides read TGTGCCAGCAGCTTCCTCCCCGGGAGCGGGAGAGGTGGGGATACGCAGTATTTT. Protein product: CASSFLPGSGRGGDTQYF.

The chain links TRBV6-5 to TRBJ1-2; the match to TRBD1 covers 11 bases. This CDR3 has 15 residues. Germline trimming cut 7 bases from V and 4 bases from J; bases unmatched to any gene: 8. Germline CDR1 and CDR2: MNHEY and SVGAGI. DNA for the CDR3: TGTGCCAGCACCCTCGGACAGGGGGCCAGCTATGGCTACACCTTC. Amino acid sequence: CASTLGQGASYGYTF.

This chain uses TRBV6-5 with TRBJ1-4; D is unresolved. This CDR3 spans 15 amino acids. CDR1 and CDR2 (germline): MNHEY, SVGAGI. The ends were cut back, 0 bases at V and 8 bases at J, with 13 bases in the middle. CDR3 sequence (DNA): TGTGCCAGCAGTTACTCGAGAGCCCTCGGCGAAAAACTGTTTTTT. It encodes CASSYSRALGEKLFF.

The gene calls are TRBV5-6 and TRBJ2-2; D uncertain. The V gene's germline CDR1 is SGHDT and CDR2 YYEEEE. V dropped 4 bases and J dropped 2 bases, with 12 bases sitting between them. The CDR3 runs to 15 residues. The CDR3 DNA is TGTGCCAGCAGCCATCGCCCCACTAACACCGGGGAGCTGTTTTTT. Its protein product is CASSHRPTNTGELFF.

CDR3 in amino acids: CASSDSGGFSEQYF. The CDR3 DNA reads TGTGCCAGCAGTGATTCGGGAGGGTTTAGCGAGCAGTACTTC. The V and J genes are TRBV6-5 and TRBJ2-7, with 8 bases aligning to TRBD2. Per the germline V gene, CDR1 is MNHEY and CDR2 is SVGAGI. V gave up 5 bases and J gave up 6 bases; unmatched junction bases: 9. This CDR3 is built from 14 residues.

V and J are TRBV30 and TRBJ2-1, with 9 bases aligning to TRBD1. Germline CDR1 is GTSNPN and CDR2 is SVGIG (reference sequence). The J segment lost 11 bases and the V segment lost 7 bases, leaving 3 bases of the junction unmatched. The CDR3 is 10 amino acids. The CDR3 region is CASGQGQQFF. The CDR3, as DNA: TGTGCCTCTGGACAGGGGCAGCAGTTCTTC.

In its sample, this clone was seen once. The chain joins TRBV27 to TRBJ1-5; a weak D match, TRBD1 (6 bases). This CDR3 spans 15 amino acids. The germline gives CDR1 MNHEY, CDR2 SMNVEV (reference sequence). Trimming left V 5 bases short and J 4 bases short, with 15 bases between. CDR3 amino acids: CASSETGGRNQPQHF. DNA of the CDR3: TGTGCCAGCAGTGAAACCGGGGGCAGAAATCAGCCCCAGCATTTT.

This clone has more than one count but fewer than ten. The chain has TRBV7-9 and TRBJ2-3, with 7 bases that match TRBD2. V shed 6 bases, J shed 4 bases, and the junction held 10 bases outside the gene matches. The CDR3 runs to 15 residues. Germline V CDR1 and CDR2: SEHNR, FQNEAQ (reference sequence). DNA of the CDR3: TGTGCCAGCAGAGCCGGGACGGGGGGAGCAGATACGCAGTATTTT. Its translation is CASRAGTGGADTQYF. Drawing the rest from reference TRBV7-9 and TRBJ2-3, the complete variable domain is DTGVSQNPRHKITKRGQNVTFRCDPISEHNRLYWYRQTLGQGPEFLTYFQNEAQLEKSRLLSDRFSAERPKGSFSTLEIQRTEQGDSAMYLCASRAGTGGADTQYFGPGTRLTVL.

The chain couples TRBV27 to TRBJ2-2; the D gene is possibly TRBD2 (6 bases). Germline lookup yields CDR1 MNHEY and CDR2 SMNVEV (reference sequence). Trimming shortened V by 3 bases and J by 5 bases, and 19 bases separated the two germline ends. This CDR3 spans 17 amino acids. CDR3 DNA sequence: TGTGCCAGCAGTTTTAGGGTTGGGCGGGATGGAACCGGGGAGCTGTTTTTT. Residues: CASSFRVGRDGTGELFF.

The V gene is TRBV2, the J gene TRBJ2-2; D might be TRBD1 (7 bases). CDR3 size: 15 residues. CDR1 is SNHLY and CDR2 is FYNNEI in the germline V gene. The V and J ends lost 2 bases and 5 bases respectively, with 12 bases between them. The CDR3, as DNA: TGTGCCAGCAGTGAACCCTCAGGGGGGACCGGGGAGCTGTTTTTT. As protein: CASSEPSGGTGELFF.

This rearrangement joins TRBV27 to TRBJ1-6; tentative D call: TRBD1 (6 bases). V lost 6 bases and J 3 bases, leaving 15 bases between the germline ends. Germline V gives CDR1 MNHEY, CDR2 SMNVEV (reference sequence). This CDR3 is 16 amino acids long. The CDR3 nucleotides read TGTGCCAGCAGAGCAGGGGCCAATCACTATAATTCACCCCTCCACTTT. This translates into CASRAGANHYNSPLHF.

J is TRBJ2-5 and V is TRBV10-3, with D possibly being TRBD1 or TRBD2 (5 bases each). Trimming shortened V by 0 bases and J by 5 bases, and 7 bases separated the two germline ends. Germline V gives CDR1 ENHRY, CDR2 SYGVKD. This CDR3 is built from 13 residues. Here the CDR3 reads CAISESGVETQYF. In DNA, the CDR3 is TGTGCCATCAGTGAGTCGGGGGTTGAGACCCAGTACTTC.

V usage is TRBV6-5 and J usage is TRBJ1-5; D possibly corresponds to TRBD1 (5 bases). Trimming took off 6 bases at V and 4 bases at J, with 10 bases between the two ends. Germline V lookup: CDR1 MNHEY, CDR2 SVGAGI. This CDR3 comprises 13 residues. CDR3 coding DNA: TGTGCCAGCAGCCCTGGGGGGAATCAGCCCCAGCATTTT. It translates to CASSPGGNQPQHF.

The chain is built from TRBV28 and TRBJ2-1; 10 bases are shared with TRBD2. The J segment lost 8 bases and the V segment lost 2 bases, leaving 12 bases of the junction unmatched. CDR1 MDHEN and CDR2 SYDVKM come from the germline V gene. This CDR3 contains 17 residues. DNA for the CDR3: TGTGCCAGCAGTTTACCCTCCCGGCTAGCGGGAGAAGATGAGCAGTTCTTC. It is translated as CASSLPSRLAGEDEQFF.